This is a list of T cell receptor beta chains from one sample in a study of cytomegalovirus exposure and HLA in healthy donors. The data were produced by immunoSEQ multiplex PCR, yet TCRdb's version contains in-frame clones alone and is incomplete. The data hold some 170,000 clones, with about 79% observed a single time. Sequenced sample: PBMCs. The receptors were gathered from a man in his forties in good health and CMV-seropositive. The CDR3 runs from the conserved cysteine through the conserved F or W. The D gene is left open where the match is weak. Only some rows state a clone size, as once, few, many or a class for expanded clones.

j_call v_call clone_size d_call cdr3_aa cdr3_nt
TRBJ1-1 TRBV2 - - CASSTQGNTEAFF TGTGCCAGCAGTACCCAGGGGAACACTGAAGCTTTCTTT
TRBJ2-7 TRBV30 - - CAWSVLSPYEQYF TGTGCCTGGAGTGTACTGTCTCCCTACGAGCAGTACTTC
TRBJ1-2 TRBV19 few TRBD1 CASRTGPGDNYGYTF TGTGCCAGCAGGACAGGGCCGGGGGATAACTATGGCTACACCTTC
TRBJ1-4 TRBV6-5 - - CASSPWIGAEEKLFF TGTGCCAGCAGTCCATGGATAGGGGCTGAAGAAAAACTGTTTTTT
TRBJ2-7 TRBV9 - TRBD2 CASSVALAGAGEQYF TGTGCCAGCAGCGTAGCGCTAGCGGGAGCGGGCGAGCAGTACTTC
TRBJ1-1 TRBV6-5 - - CASSYWGEGNTEAFF TGTGCCAGCAGTTATTGGGGAGAGGGGAACACTGAAGCTTTCTTT
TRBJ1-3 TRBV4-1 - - CASSQREFGNTIYF TGCGCCAGCAGCCAAAGAGAATTTGGAAACACCATATATTTT
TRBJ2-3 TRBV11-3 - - CASSLERGSTDTQYF TGTGCCAGCAGCTTAGAGCGGGGTAGCACAGATACGCAGTATTTT
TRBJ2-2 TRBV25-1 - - CASTTVTGELFF TGTGCCAGCACGACAGTCACCGGGGAGCTGTTTTTT
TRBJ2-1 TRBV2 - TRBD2 CASSARGGASRNEQFF TGTGCCAGCAGTGCCCGGGGGGGGGCTAGTAGGAATGAGCAGTTCTTC
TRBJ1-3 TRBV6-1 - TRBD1 CASSDGTASGNTIYF TGTGCCAGCAGTGATGGGACAGCTTCTGGAAACACCATATATTTT
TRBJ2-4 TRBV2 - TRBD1 CAILDRNDPKNSQYF TGTGCCATACTGGACAGGAATGATCCCAAAAACAGTCAGTACTTC
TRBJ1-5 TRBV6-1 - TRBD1 CASSEAGTGPRHF TGTGCCAGCAGTGAAGCGGGGACAGGTCCGAGGCATTTT
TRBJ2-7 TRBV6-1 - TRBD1 CASTTGADGQYF TGTGCCAGCACCACAGGGGCGGATGGGCAGTACTTC
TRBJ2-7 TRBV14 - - CASSPDRGKQYF TGTGCCAGCAGCCCTGATAGGGGGAAGCAGTACTTC
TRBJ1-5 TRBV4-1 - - CASSQEETRWGNQPQHF TGCGCCAGCAGCCAGGAGGAGACGCGGTGGGGCAATCAGCCCCAGCATTTT
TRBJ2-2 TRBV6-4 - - CASRLDWNTGELFF TGTGCCAGCAGACTGGACTGGAACACCGGGGAGCTGTTTTTT
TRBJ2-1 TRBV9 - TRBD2 CASSSTAGGGNEQFF TGTGCCAGCAGCTCAACAGCGGGAGGCGGGAATGAGCAGTTCTTC
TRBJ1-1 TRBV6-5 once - CASSSDTNTEAFF TGTGCCAGCAGTTCGGACACGAACACTGAAGCTTTCTTT
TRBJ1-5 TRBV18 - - CASSPYGSNQPQHF TGTGCCAGCTCACCATACGGGAGCAATCAGCCCCAGCATTTT
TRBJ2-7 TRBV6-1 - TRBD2 CASGVLAGAYEQYF TGTGCCAGCGGTGTACTAGCGGGAGCCTACGAGCAGTACTTC
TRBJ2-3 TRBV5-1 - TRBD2 CASSPIAGATDTQYF TGCGCCAGCAGCCCCATAGCGGGAGCCACAGATACGCAGTATTTT
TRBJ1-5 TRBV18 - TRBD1 CASSPPTGVGQPQHF TGTGCCAGCTCACCACCAACAGGGGTGGGTCAGCCCCAGCATTTT
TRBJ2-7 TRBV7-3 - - CASSSLSPPRLHF TGTGCCAGCAGCTCTCTGTCCCCCCCTCGTCTCCACTTC
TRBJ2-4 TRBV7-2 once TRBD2 CASSSSGLAGGDIQYF TGTGCCAGCTCCTCGTCAGGACTAGCGGGAGGGGACATTCAGTACTTC
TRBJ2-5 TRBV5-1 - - CASSSRTISETQYF TGCGCCAGCAGCTCCAGGACAATATCGGAGACCCAGTACTTC
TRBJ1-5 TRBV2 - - CASSGQQKVQPQHF TGTGCCAGCAGTGGCCAACAGAAGGTTCAGCCCCAGCATTTT
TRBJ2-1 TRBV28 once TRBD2 CASSSSGRASEQFF TGTGCCAGCAGTTCTAGCGGGAGGGCCTCTGAGCAGTTCTTC
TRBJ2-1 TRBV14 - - CASSHINGNYNEQFF TGTGCCAGCAGCCATATAAACGGGAATTACAATGAGCAGTTCTTC
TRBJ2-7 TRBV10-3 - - CAISDPGREVYEQYF TGTGCCATCAGTGACCCCGGCAGGGAAGTCTACGAGCAGTACTTC
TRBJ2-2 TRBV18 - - CASSPYVQGMNTGELFF TGTGCCAGCTCACCTTATGTTCAGGGCATGAACACCGGGGAGCTGTTTTTT
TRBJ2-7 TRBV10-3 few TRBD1 CAISLNNRDRGYEQYF TGTGCCATCAGTCTTAACAACCGGGACAGGGGCTACGAGCAGTACTTC
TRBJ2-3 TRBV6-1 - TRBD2 CASSGPGLALTDTQYF TGTGCCAGCAGTGGGCCCGGACTAGCGCTCACAGATACGCAGTATTTT
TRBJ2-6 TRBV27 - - CASSSNGSGANGLTF TGTGCCAGCAGCTCTAATGGCTCTGGGGCCAACGGCCTGACTTTC
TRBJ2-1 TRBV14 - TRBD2 CASSGPGGNEQFF TGTGCCAGCAGCGGCCCGGGGGGAAATGAGCAGTTCTTC
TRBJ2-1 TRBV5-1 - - CASSPQGSGSYNEQFF TGCGCCAGCAGCCCCCAAGGTAGCGGCTCCTACAATGAGCAGTTCTTC
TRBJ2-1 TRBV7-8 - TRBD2 CASSSDELTSGPGDEQFF TGTGCCAGCAGCTCCGACGAACTGACTAGCGGACCTGGGGATGAGCAGTTCTTC
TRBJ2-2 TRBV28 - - CASISQGDTGELFF TGTGCCAGCATCTCACAGGGCGACACCGGGGAGCTGTTTTTT
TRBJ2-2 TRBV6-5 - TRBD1 CATKGARGGELFF TGTGCCACCAAGGGGGCTCGCGGCGGGGAGCTGTTTTTT
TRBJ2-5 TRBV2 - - CASSDQLKETQYF TGTGCCAGCAGTGACCAACTTAAAGAGACCCAGTACTTC
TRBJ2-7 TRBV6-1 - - CASSDLDRYTYEQYF TGTGCCAGCAGTGACCTCGACAGGTACACCTACGAGCAGTACTTC
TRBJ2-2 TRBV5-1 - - CASGLTVEGTGELFF TGCGCCAGCGGCTTGACCGTGGAGGGTACCGGGGAGCTGTTTTTT
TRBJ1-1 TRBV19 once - CASRGGVSDTEAFF TGTGCCAGTAGAGGGGGGGTCTCGGACACTGAAGCTTTCTTT
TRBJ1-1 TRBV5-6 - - CASSFGAATEAFF TGTGCCAGCAGCTTTGGGGCAGCCACTGAAGCTTTCTTT
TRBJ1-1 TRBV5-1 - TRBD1 CASTRGLGAEAFF TGCGCCAGCACCAGGGGGCTCGGGGCTGAAGCTTTCTTT